Sequencing of this T cell receptor beta chain was carried out in a study of cytomegalovirus exposure and HLA in healthy donors. The CDR3 is made up of 13 amino acids. Germline-derived CDR1 and CDR2 are SGHVS and FNYEAQ. Trimming removed 6 bases from V and 4 bases from J, with 12 bases in between. In the PCR, 60 Vbeta and 13 Jbeta primers were used. Method: immunoSEQ multiplex PCR; TCRdb's copy keeps in-frame clones and lacks some. The sample includes 120,000 or so clones, over 80% seen only once; the top ten take around 2.2%. This clone was counted only a few times. Sequencing used PBMCs. The V and J genes are TRBV7-6 and TRBJ1-1, with D unresolved. This sequence was found in a man aged 30 to 45 in good health and CMV-seronegative. The CDR3 spells CASSNLRSTEAFF. The CDR3 DNA reads TGTGCCAGCAGTAACTTGAGGAGCACTGAAGCTTTCTTT.